The 21 T cell receptor beta chains below all came from one sample that was sequenced in a study of shared T cell receptors in the human thymus. TCRdb's table, derived via immunoSEQ multiplex PCR, lists solely in-frame clones and lacks some. The table has about 730,000 clones, roughly 85% seen once; the top ten hold approximately 0.01%. The same specimen was also included in a second study, on human thymus T cells.

Sequencing was performed on thymocytes. The receptors here all came from a girl under three years old with a congenital heart defect.

This clone was seen a handful of times. The chain uses TRBV19 and TRBJ2-6; tentative D call: TRBD1 (8 bases). Trimming removed 4 bases at V and 1 base at J, with 17 bases between. Per germline, CDR1 LNHDA and CDR2 SQIVND (reference sequence). This CDR3 comprises 18 residues. The CDR3, as DNA: TGTGCCAGTAGTACTCAAGGACAGGGAGGGTCTGGGGCCAACGTCCTGACTTTC. The encoded protein is CASSTQGQGGSGANVLTF.

The chain couples TRBV19 to TRBJ1-2; no clear D gene. The CDR3 contains 12 residues. V lost 4 bases to trimming and J lost 1 base, with 4 bases between them. Germline assignment: CDR1 LNHDA and CDR2 SQIVND (reference sequence). The CDR3 loop is CASSTRNYGYTF. In nucleotides, the CDR3 is TGTGCCAGTAGTACCCGTAACTATGGCTACACCTTC. The whole variable domain, filled in from reference TRBV19 and TRBJ1-2, reads DGGITQSPKYLFRKEGQNVTLSCEQNLNHDAMYWYRQDPGQGLRLIYYSQIVNDFQKGDIAEGYSVSREKKESFPLTVTSAQKNPTAFYLCASSTRNYGYTFGSGTRLTVV.

The V and J genes are TRBV5-6 and TRBJ2-7; 9 nucleotides align to TRBD1. V gave up 2 bases and J gave up 7 bases; unmatched junction bases: 10. Germline V lookup: CDR1 SGHDT, CDR2 YYEEEE. CDR3 length: 15 amino acids. In DNA, the CDR3 is TGTGCCAGCAGCTTCTGGTACAGGGGGCAGTGGGAGCAGTACTTC. Residues: CASSFWYRGQWEQYF. Looking up the rest from reference TRBV5-6 and TRBJ2-7 gives the full variable domain: DAGVTQSPTHLIKTRGQQVTLRCSPKSGHDTVSWYQQALGQGPQFIFQYYEEEERQRGNFPDRFSGHQFPNYSSELNVNALLLGDSALYLCASSFWYRGQWEQYFGPGTRLTVT.

The sample holds a few counts of this clone. This chain uses TRBV2 with TRBJ2-7; possibly TRBD2 for D (6 bases). The CDR3 covers 16 residues. V dropped 4 bases and J dropped 0 bases, with 16 bases sitting between them. CDR1 is SNHLY, CDR2 FYNNEI, per germline. The CDR3 DNA is TGTGCCAGCAGTGGCCCGGGGGAGCCCAGCTCCTACGAGCAGTACTTC. Amino acids: CASSGPGEPSSYEQYF.

Only a few counts were recorded for this clone. This sequence joins TRBV5-1 and TRBJ1-4; 9 bases line up with TRBD1. The CDR3 is made up of 15 amino acids. J was trimmed by 8 bases and V by 3 bases; bases with no gene match: 8. Per the germline V gene, CDR1 is SGHRS and CDR2 is YFSETQ. The CDR3 region has the DNA TGCGCCAGCAGCTCTGGGGACAGGGCCGGGGAAAAACTGTTTTTT. It is translated as CASSSGDRAGEKLFF. Supplemented by reference TRBV5-1 and TRBJ1-4, the full variable domain reads KAGVTQTPRYLIKTRGQQVTLSCSPISGHRSVSWYQQTPGQGLQFLFEYFSETQRNKGNFPGRFSGRQFSNSRSEMNVSTLELGDSALYLCASSSGDRAGEKLFFGSGTQLSVL.

The V and J genes are TRBV10-3 and TRBJ2-7; 10 bases align to TRBD1. V lost 4 bases, J lost 2 bases, and 14 bases stayed unmatched. Germline CDR1 ENHRY, CDR2 SYGVKD. The CDR3 has 18 amino acids. This CDR3 is CAISGGTGAQEIPYEQYF. CDR3 DNA: TGTGCCATCAGTGGGGGGACAGGGGCCCAAGAAATTCCCTACGAGCAGTACTTC.

The chain is built from TRBV15 and TRBJ2-7; 9 bases match TRBD1. The ends lost 3 bases at V and 0 bases at J; junction bases unmatched: 9. The germline V gene has CDR1 LNHNV and CDR2 YYDKDF (reference sequence). The length of the CDR3 is 17 residues. The CDR3 region is CATSRGTGRRSSYEQYF. The DNA of the CDR3 is TGTGCCACCAGCAGGGGGACAGGGAGGAGAAGCTCCTACGAGCAGTACTTC.

The V gene is TRBV4-1, the J gene TRBJ1-1; D not resolved. Between the trimmed V and J ends, which lost 4 bases and 0 bases, there was a span of 12 bases. The germline V gene has CDR1 MGHRA and CDR2 YSYEKL. The CDR3 loop spans 15 amino acids. In nucleotides, the CDR3 is TGCGCCAGCAGCCCACTTGCGATCCTGAACACTGAAGCTTTCTTT. As protein: CASSPLAILNTEAFF.

This clone was recorded once. The chain links TRBV9 to TRBJ2-7, with TRBD1 identical over 10 bases. The V gene's germline CDR1 is SGDLS and CDR2 YYNGEE. This CDR3 has 16 residues. The V gene end was trimmed by 2 bases and the J gene end by 6 bases; junction bases not matched to a gene: 11. This CDR3 reads CASSVSPGTGVVEQYF. The CDR3 nucleotides are TGTGCCAGCAGCGTTTCGCCGGGGACAGGGGTTGTCGAGCAGTACTTC.

This chain connects TRBV10-1 to TRBJ2-7, with 9 nucleotides matching TRBD2. Germline V gives CDR1 WNHNN, CDR2 SYGVQD (reference sequence). V lost 5 bases and J lost 5; bases outside the gene matches: 10. The length of the CDR3 is 15 residues. In DNA, the CDR3 is TGCGCCAGCAGTCCCAAAGCGGGGGGAAGCCACGAGCAGTACTTC. Its protein is CASSPKAGGSHEQYF.

The chain combines TRBV18 with TRBJ2-5; D is uncertain. The length of the CDR3 is 12 residues. Germline V gene sequence: CDR1 KGHSH, CDR2 LQKENI. V lost 0 bases to trimming and J lost 6 bases, with 5 bases between them. The CDR3 region has the DNA TGTGCCAGCTCACCACCCGTTAAGACCCAGTACTTC. Encoded protein: CASSPPVKTQYF.

The V gene is TRBV7-2, the J gene TRBJ1-6, with 8 bases fitting TRBD1. The CDR3 has 18 amino acids. CDR1 and CDR2 (germline): SGHTA, FQGNSA. Trimming at V came to 1 base and at J to 9 bases, leaving 14 bases not matched to a gene. CDR3 sequence: CASSLGSQVSRGLSPLHF. The CDR3, as DNA: TGTGCCAGCAGCTTAGGTTCCCAAGTGAGCAGGGGGCTTTCACCCCTCCACTTT.

The rearrangement uses TRBV6-1 and TRBJ2-1; D gene uncertain. Germline V gene lookup returns CDR1 MNHNS and CDR2 SASEGT. The CDR3 is 12 amino acids. The V and J ends lost 7 bases and 3 bases respectively, with 7 bases between them. CDR3 sequence: CASKNYYNEQFF. The DNA for the CDR3 is TGTGCCAGCAAGAACTACTACAATGAGCAGTTCTTC.

The chain employs TRBV5-6 and TRBJ2-1, with D possibly being TRBD1 (6 bases). Germline CDR1 SGHDT, CDR2 YYEEEE. V gave up 0 bases and J gave up 2 bases, with 12 bases separating them. This CDR3 contains 16 residues. The CDR3 reads CASSLGGLAPYNEQFF. The CDR3 bases are TGTGCCAGCAGCTTGGGGGGGCTAGCTCCCTACAATGAGCAGTTCTTC.

The chain employs TRBV5-1 and TRBJ2-2, with 9 bases aligning to TRBD2. CDR3 length: 17 residues. V shed 3 bases and J 6 bases; nucleotides not matched to a gene: 12. Germline lookup yields CDR1 SGHRS and CDR2 YFSETQ. The CDR3 DNA reads TGCGCCAGCAGCTGGACCACTAATAGCGGGGGCGCCGGGGAGCTGTTTTTT. It yields the protein CASSWTTNSGGAGELFF. Full variable domain (rest looked up from reference TRBV5-1 and TRBJ2-2): KAGVTQTPRYLIKTRGQQVTLSCSPISGHRSVSWYQQTPGQGLQFLFEYFSETQRNKGNFPGRFSGRQFSNSRSEMNVSTLELGDSALYLCASSWTTNSGGAGELFFGEGSRLTVL.

V gene TRBV7-9 combines with J gene TRBJ1-6, with D uncertain. CDR1 SEHNR and CDR2 FQNEAQ come from the germline V gene (reference sequence). V was shortened by 5 bases and J by 0 bases, with 8 bases between the two germline ends. This CDR3 is built from 15 residues. The CDR3 region is CASSLRSSYNSPLHF. DNA for the CDR3: TGTGCCAGCAGCCTTCGTAGCTCCTATAATTCACCCCTCCACTTT.

V gene TRBV4-1 combines with J gene TRBJ1-1, with D possibly TRBD1 on 5 matching bases. Germline CDR1 and CDR2: MGHRA and YSYEKL. V gave up 0 bases and J gave up 4 bases, with 15 bases separating them. The CDR3 consists of 16 residues. This CDR3 is CASSQDREGRGTEAFF. In DNA, the CDR3 is TGCGCCAGCAGCCAAGATCGCGAAGGGAGGGGCACTGAAGCTTTCTTT.

Worth noting for this clone: At one of its ends the junction is not consistent with the germline gene, which may arise from a read error. The same CDR3 also results from other DNA sequences found in this sample. V usage is TRBV14 and J usage is TRBJ1-6; TRBD1 might be the D (6 bases). The V gene's germline CDR1 is SGHDN and CDR2 FVKESK. The CDR3 covers 16 residues. The CDR3 DNA sequence: TGTGCCAGCAGCCTTTTACAGGGTGATCATAATTCCCCCCTCCACTTT. Its protein product is CASSLLQGDHNSPLHF.

V is TRBV7-2 and J is TRBJ1-2; no reliable D call. The CDR3 is 13 amino acids. Germline CDR1 reads SGHTA; CDR2 reads FQGNSA. V lost 5 bases to trimming and J lost 4 bases, with 11 bases between them. This chain's CDR3 is CASSPPMSYGYTF. As DNA, the CDR3 is TGTGCCAGCAGCCCACCTATGAGCTATGGCTACACCTTC.

This rearrangement joins TRBV4-1 to TRBJ1-5, with 9 bases aligning to TRBD1. This CDR3 region has 15 residues. The V gene end was trimmed by 4 bases and the J gene end by 4 bases; junction bases not matched to a gene: 5. Germline CDR1 is MGHRA and CDR2 is YSYEKL. The CDR3 region is CASSLRTGENQPQHF. The CDR3 DNA is TGCGCCAGCAGCCTCAGGACAGGGGAGAATCAGCCCCAGCATTTT.

This chain links TRBV14 with TRBJ2-5; TRBD2 agrees at 8 bases. The CDR3 length is 16 residues. Germline V gene sequence: CDR1 SGHDN, CDR2 FVKESK. J lost 5 bases, V lost 0 bases, and 8 bases had no gene match. CDR3: CASSQEVSGGGETQYF. The CDR3 DNA reads as TGTGCCAGCAGCCAAGAGGTGTCCGGCGGGGGGGAGACCCAGTACTTC.